These 18 T cell receptor beta chains originate from one sample sequenced in a study of shared clonotypes between healthy human individuals. Here immunoSEQ multiplex PCR was the method, and the copy in TCRdb shows in-frame clones only, minus some. The sample holds about 2.2 million clones, over 85% seen once. CD45RO negativity and positive selection for CCR7 defined naive CD8 cells, a population that excluded terminally differentiated effector memory CD45RA+ cells. Sequencing input: naive CD8+ T cells from PBMCs. The receptors stem from a man aged 18 to 30 in good health. Some clones in this sample may be carry-over from other donors' samples.

This clone has just one count. V gene TRBV5-1 combines with J gene TRBJ2-2; 7 positions match TRBD2. Germline CDR1 SGHRS, CDR2 YFSETQ. The CDR3 runs 15 residues. The V and J ends lost 4 bases and 4 bases, in that order; junction bases with no gene match: 7. The CDR3 bases are TGCGCCAGCAGCGATCGGGACTACAGCACCGGGGAGCTGTTTTTT. Translating it yields CASSDRDYSTGELFF.

The rearrangement links TRBV19 to TRBJ2-3; TRBD1 might be the D (6 bases). This CDR3 comprises 15 residues. From germline, CDR1 is LNHDA and CDR2 SQIVND (reference sequence). Trimming pared 4 bases from V and 5 bases from J, leaving 16 bases between. This chain's CDR3 is CASSSGNRAGDTQYF. CDR3 bases: TGTGCCAGTAGTAGCGGAAACAGGGCCGGAGATACGCAGTATTTT.

V usage is TRBV10-3 and J usage is TRBJ2-5; D perhaps matches TRBD1 (6 bases). The CDR3 has 16 amino acids. Germline V gene data show CDR1 as ENHRY and CDR2 as SYGVKD. V lost 2 bases and J lost 4, with 17 bases in between. CDR3 nucleotide sequence: TGTGCCATCAGTGAGCCTACCGGGACACTAGGAGAGACCCAGTACTTC. Its translation is CAISEPTGTLGETQYF.

The chain links TRBV7-3 to TRBJ2-1; D may be TRBD2 (6 bases). CDR1 is SGHTA, CDR2 FQGTGA, per germline. With 1 base removed from V and 6 bases from J, the gap between germline ends came to 13 bases. The CDR3 spans 15 residues. The CDR3 sequence is CASSLISAGLNEQFF. CDR3 sequence (DNA): TGTGCCAGCAGCTTAATTTCCGCGGGACTCAATGAGCAGTTCTTC.

The chain employs TRBV7-9 and TRBJ2-2, with 11 nucleotides matching TRBD2. There are 17 residues in the CDR3. Looked up from germline, CDR1 is SEHNR and CDR2 is FQNEAQ (reference sequence). V was clipped by 4 bases and J by 1 base; unmatched bases: 5. Here the CDR3 reads CASSSNLAGGNTGELFF. Here the CDR3 DNA reads TGTGCCAGCAGCTCTAACCTAGCGGGGGGGAACACCGGGGAGCTGTTTTTT.

The J gene is TRBJ1-1, the V gene TRBV19; D unclear. In germline, CDR1 is LNHDA, CDR2 SQIVND (reference sequence). The CDR3 length is 11 residues. Trimming removed 4 bases at V and 5 bases at J, with 5 bases between. Here the CDR3 reads CASSRKTEAFF. CDR3 DNA: TGTGCCAGTAGTAGGAAGACTGAAGCTTTCTTT.

The chain is built from TRBV6-5 and TRBJ2-7; no definite D call. This CDR3 contains 14 residues. Per the germline V gene, CDR1 is MNHEY and CDR2 is SVGAGI. Trimming removed 0 bases at V and 6 bases at J, with 12 bases between. For the CDR3, the DNA is TGTGCCAGCAGTTACTCACGGCAGAACGGCGAGCAGTACTTC. Translation gives CASSYSRQNGEQYF.

The rearrangement uses TRBV6-5 and TRBJ2-5; D is tentatively TRBD1 or TRBD2 (5 bases each). Germline V gives CDR1 MNHEY, CDR2 SVGAGI. Trimming shortened V by 6 bases and J by 7 bases, and 21 bases separated the two germline ends. This CDR3 is built from 15 residues. CDR3 sequence: CASSPMALFGGTQYF. CDR3 nucleotides: TGTGCCAGCAGCCCGATGGCCCTCTTTGGGGGGACCCAGTACTTC.

The V call is TRBV9, the J call TRBJ2-1, with 9 bases matching TRBD2. J gave up 8 bases and V 0 bases, and 6 bases lay outside the gene matches. CDR3 length: 15 residues. Germline V gene data show CDR1 as SGDLS and CDR2 as YYNGEE. The CDR3 protein is CASSVELAGADEQFF. The CDR3 DNA reads as TGTGCCAGCAGCGTAGAACTAGCGGGCGCCGATGAGCAGTTCTTC.

Comments on this clone: Other DNA sequences from this sample encode an identical CDR3 as well. The rearrangement joins TRBV7-9 to TRBJ2-3; 7 nucleotides match TRBD2. The germline V gene has CDR1 SEHNR and CDR2 FQNEAQ (reference sequence). CDR3 size: 15 residues. Trimming took 1 base from V and 1 from J; bases not matched to a gene: 2. The CDR3 here is CASSLGGLGTDTQYF. The DNA for the CDR3 is TGTGCCAGCAGCTTAGGTGGACTAGGCACAGATACGCAGTATTTT.

The CDR3: CASSPRDEVGYTF. The CDR3 DNA is TGTGCCAGCAGCCCCCGGGACGAAGTGGGCTACACCTTC. V is TRBV9 and J is TRBJ1-2, with a tentative D call TRBD1 (5 bases). From germline, CDR1 is SGDLS and CDR2 YYNGEE. V was pared by 4 bases and J by 8 bases, with 15 bases between. The CDR3 is 13 amino acids.

This CDR3 is CASSGIGTENIQYF. DNA for the CDR3: TGCGCCAGCAGCGGGATCGGGACAGAAAACATTCAGTACTTC. The chain combines TRBV5-1 with TRBJ2-4; TRBD1 aligns across 7 bases. Trimming at V came to 4 bases and at J to 5 bases, leaving 6 bases not matched to a gene. This CDR3 has 14 residues. Germline V gene data show CDR1 as SGHRS and CDR2 as YFSETQ. The full variable domain, completed using reference TRBV5-1 and TRBJ2-4, is KAGVTQTPRYLIKTRGQQVTLSCSPISGHRSVSWYQQTPGQGLQFLFEYFSETQRNKGNFPGRFSGRQFSNSRSEMNVSTLELGDSALYLCASSGIGTENIQYFGAGTRLSVL.

The V call is TRBV29-1, the J call TRBJ2-1, with TRBD2 identical over 9 bases. The V gene end was trimmed by 4 bases and the J gene end by 9 bases; junction bases not matched to a gene: 7. Germline CDR1 reads SQVTM; CDR2 reads ANQGSEA. The CDR3 totals 13 residues. The CDR3 nucleotides read TGCAGCGTTGTGGGTAGCGGGAGAACTGAGCAGTTCTTC. Its translation is CSVVGSGRTEQFF.

This rearrangement joins TRBV4-1 to TRBJ1-1; unclear D gene. The V end lost 4 bases, the J end lost 3 bases, and 9 bases lay between the germline ends. This CDR3 spans 13 amino acids. Germline V gene lookup returns CDR1 MGHRA and CDR2 YSYEKL. CDR3 sequence: CASSPLPDTEAFF. The CDR3 DNA reads as TGCGCCAGCAGCCCCCTCCCGGACACTGAAGCTTTCTTT.

This clone was seen just once. The J gene is TRBJ2-1, the V gene TRBV4-1; D gene ambiguous. This CDR3 comprises 12 residues. Germline V lookup: CDR1 MGHRA, CDR2 YSYEKL. Between the trimmed V and J ends, which lost 4 bases and 8 bases, there was a span of 9 bases. The DNA for the CDR3 is TGCGCCAGCAGCCGACCTAGGGATGAGCAGTTCTTC. It yields the protein CASSRPRDEQFF.

The chain has TRBV15 and TRBJ1-5; D remains unclear. The germline V gene has CDR1 LNHNV and CDR2 YYDKDF (reference sequence). The ends were cut back, 0 bases at V and 5 bases at J, with 11 bases in the middle. The CDR3 spans 15 residues. CDR3 region: CATSRDLVGDQPQHF. CDR3 DNA sequence: TGTGCCACCAGCAGAGATCTAGTAGGTGATCAGCCCCAGCATTTT.

This clone was seen once. This chain links TRBV2 with TRBJ2-7; D may be TRBD2 (6 bases). V lost 11 bases to trimming and J lost 0 bases, with 11 bases between them. The CDR3 length is 12 residues. In germline, CDR1 is SNHLY, CDR2 FYNNEI. In nucleotides, the CDR3 is TGTGCCTGGAGGGCCAGCTCCTACGAGCAGTACTTC. Protein product: CAWRASSYEQYF.

The chain employs TRBV6-1 and TRBJ1-1; D gene uncertain. Per germline, CDR1 MNHNS and CDR2 SASEGT. V gave up 4 bases and J gave up 1 base, with 10 bases separating them. The CDR3 has 14 residues. Written as DNA, the CDR3 is TGTGCCAGCAGTGTAGGGTGGGAGAACACTGAAGCTTTCTTT. Its translation is CASSVGWENTEAFF.